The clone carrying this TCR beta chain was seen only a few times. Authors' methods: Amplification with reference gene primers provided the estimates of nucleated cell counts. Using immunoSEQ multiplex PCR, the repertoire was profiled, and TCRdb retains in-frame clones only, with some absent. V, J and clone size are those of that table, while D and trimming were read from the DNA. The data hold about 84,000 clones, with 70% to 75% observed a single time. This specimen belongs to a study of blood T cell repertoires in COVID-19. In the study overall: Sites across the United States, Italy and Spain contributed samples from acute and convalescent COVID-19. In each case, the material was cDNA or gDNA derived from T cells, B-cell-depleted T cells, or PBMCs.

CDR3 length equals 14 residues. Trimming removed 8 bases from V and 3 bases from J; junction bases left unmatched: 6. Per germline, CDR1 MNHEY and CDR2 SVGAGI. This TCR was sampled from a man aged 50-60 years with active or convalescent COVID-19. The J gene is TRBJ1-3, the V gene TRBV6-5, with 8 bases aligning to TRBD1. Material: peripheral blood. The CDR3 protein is CASAHRGGGNTIYF. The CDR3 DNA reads TGTGCCAGCGCCCACAGGGGGGGTGGAAACACCATATATTTT.